Many counts were recorded for the clone carrying this T cell receptor (beta chain). TCRdb re-called the PCR reads with MiXCR, one entry per CDR3 protein. The sample lists about half a million distinct CDR3 sequences, around 23% occurring once. The data stem from a study of molecular identifiers for immune sequencing clone quantification. CDR3 length equals 14 residues. V gave up 6 bases and J gave up 7 bases; unmatched junction bases: 6. Per germline, CDR1 SNHLY and CDR2 FYNNEI. V and J are TRBV2 and TRBJ2-1, with 10 bases fitting TRBD1. The source material was naive CD8+ T cells from blood, with Jurkat cell RNA spiked in. Subset specified: FACS-sorted CD8+CD4-CCR7+CD45RA+ naive T cells. This clonotype originated in a human donor in good health. Some libraries in this study had Jurkat cell RNA spiked in. The CDR3 is CASRGWGQGNEQFF. The CDR3 DNA follows: TGTGCCAGCAGAGGCTGGGGACAGGGGAATGAGCAGTTCTTC. Full variable domain (missing parts from reference TRBV2 and TRBJ2-1): EPEVTQTPSHQVTQMGQEVILRCVPISNHLYFYWYRQILGQKVEFLVSFYNNEISEKSEIFDDQFSVERPDGSNFTLKIRSTKLEDSAMYFCASRGWGQGNEQFFGPGTRLTVL.